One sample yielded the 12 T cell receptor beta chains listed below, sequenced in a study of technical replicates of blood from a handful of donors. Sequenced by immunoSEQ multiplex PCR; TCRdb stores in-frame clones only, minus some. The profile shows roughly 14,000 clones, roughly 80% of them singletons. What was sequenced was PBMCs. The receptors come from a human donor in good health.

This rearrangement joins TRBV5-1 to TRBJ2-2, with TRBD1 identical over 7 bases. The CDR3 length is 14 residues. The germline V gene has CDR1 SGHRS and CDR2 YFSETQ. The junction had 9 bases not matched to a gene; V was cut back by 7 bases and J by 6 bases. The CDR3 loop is CASRLRQGPGELFF. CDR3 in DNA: TGCGCCAGCCGGCTTAGACAGGGTCCCGGGGAGCTGTTTTTT. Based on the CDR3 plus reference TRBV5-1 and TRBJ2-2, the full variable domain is KAGVTQTPRYLIKTRGQQVTLSCSPISGHRSVSWYQQTPGQGLQFLFEYFSETQRNKGNFPGRFSGRQFSNSRSEMNVSTLELGDSALYLCASRLRQGPGELFFGEGSRLTVL.

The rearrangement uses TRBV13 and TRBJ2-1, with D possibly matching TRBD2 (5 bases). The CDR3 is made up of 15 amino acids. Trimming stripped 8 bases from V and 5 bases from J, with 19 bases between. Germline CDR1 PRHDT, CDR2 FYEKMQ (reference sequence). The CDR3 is CASRPPEAENNEQFF. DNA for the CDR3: TGTGCCAGCCGACCCCCGGAGGCCGAGAACAATGAGCAGTTCTTC.

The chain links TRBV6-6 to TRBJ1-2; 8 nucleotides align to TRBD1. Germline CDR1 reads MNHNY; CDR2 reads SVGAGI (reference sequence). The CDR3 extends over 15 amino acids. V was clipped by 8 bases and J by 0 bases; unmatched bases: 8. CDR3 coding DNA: TGTGCCAGCCTCCGCGGGACAGGCGCTAACTATGGCTACACCTTC. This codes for CASLRGTGANYGYTF.

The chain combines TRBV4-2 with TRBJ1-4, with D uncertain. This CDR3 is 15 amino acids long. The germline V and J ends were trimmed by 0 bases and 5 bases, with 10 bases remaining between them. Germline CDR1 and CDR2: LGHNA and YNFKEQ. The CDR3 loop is CASSQDIGENEKLFF. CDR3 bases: TGTGCCAGCAGCCAAGATATCGGGGAGAATGAAAAACTGTTTTTT.

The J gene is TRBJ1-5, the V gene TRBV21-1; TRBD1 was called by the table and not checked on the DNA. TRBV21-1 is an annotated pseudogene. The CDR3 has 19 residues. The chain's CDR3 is CASSRPGQEITYSNQPQHF. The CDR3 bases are TGTGCCAGCAGCAGACCGGGACAGGAGATAACATATAGCAATCAGCCCCAGCATTTT.

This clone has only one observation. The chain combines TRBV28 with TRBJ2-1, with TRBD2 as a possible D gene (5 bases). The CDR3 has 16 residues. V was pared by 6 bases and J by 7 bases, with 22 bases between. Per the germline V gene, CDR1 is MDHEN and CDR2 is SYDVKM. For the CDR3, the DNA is TGTGCCAGCAGCCCCCCTCGATCAGAGGGCAAAAATGAGCAGTTCTTC. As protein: CASSPPRSEGKNEQFF.

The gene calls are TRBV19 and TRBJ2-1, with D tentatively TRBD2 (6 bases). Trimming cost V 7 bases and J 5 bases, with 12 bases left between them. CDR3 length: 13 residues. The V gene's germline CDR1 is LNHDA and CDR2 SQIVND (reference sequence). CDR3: CASTLGLNNEQFF. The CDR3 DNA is TGTGCCAGTACCCTTGGACTAAACAATGAGCAGTTCTTC.

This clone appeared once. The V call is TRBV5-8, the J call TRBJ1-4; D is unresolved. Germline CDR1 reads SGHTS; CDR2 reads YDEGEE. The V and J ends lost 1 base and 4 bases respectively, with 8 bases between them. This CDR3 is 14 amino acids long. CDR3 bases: TGTGCCAGCAGCTTGAAACAGTATAATGAAAAACTGTTTTTT. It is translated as CASSLKQYNEKLFF.

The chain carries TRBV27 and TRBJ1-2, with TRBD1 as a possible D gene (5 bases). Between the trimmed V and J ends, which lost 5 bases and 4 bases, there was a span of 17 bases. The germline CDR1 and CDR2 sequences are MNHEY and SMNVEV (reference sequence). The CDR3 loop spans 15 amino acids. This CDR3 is CASSPSPTGIYGYTF. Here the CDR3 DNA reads TGTGCCAGCAGTCCCTCGCCCACAGGAATCTATGGCTACACCTTC.

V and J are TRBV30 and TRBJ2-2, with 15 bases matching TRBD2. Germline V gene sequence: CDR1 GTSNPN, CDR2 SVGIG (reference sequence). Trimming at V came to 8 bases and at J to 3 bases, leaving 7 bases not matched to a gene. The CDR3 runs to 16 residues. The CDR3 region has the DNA TGTGCCAGTAGGACTAGCGGGAGGGCCCACACCGGGGAGCTGTTTTTT. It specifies CASRTSGRAHTGELFF.

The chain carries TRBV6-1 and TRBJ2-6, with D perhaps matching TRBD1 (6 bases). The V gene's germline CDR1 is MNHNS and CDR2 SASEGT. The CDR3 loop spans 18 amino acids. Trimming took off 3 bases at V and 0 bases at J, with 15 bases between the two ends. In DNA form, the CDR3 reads TGTGCCAGCAGTGACCCCGACAGGTCAAACTCTGGGGCCAACGTCCTGACTTTC. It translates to CASSDPDRSNSGANVLTF.

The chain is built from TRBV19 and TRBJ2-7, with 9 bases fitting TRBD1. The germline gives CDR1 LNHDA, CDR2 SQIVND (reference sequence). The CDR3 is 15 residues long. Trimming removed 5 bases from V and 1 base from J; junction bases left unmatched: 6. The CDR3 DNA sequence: TGTGCCAGTAGTGGGGGGACAGGGTGGTCCTACGAGCAGTACTTC. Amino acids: CASSGGTGWSYEQYF.